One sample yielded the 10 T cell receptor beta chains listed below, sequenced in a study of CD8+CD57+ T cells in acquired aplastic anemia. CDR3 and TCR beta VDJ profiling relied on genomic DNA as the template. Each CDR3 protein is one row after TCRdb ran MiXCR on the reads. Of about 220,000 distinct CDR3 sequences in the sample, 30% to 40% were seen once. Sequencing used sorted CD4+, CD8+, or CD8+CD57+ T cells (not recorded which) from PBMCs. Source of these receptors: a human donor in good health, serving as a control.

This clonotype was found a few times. CDR3 loop: CASSGEIEETQYF. CDR3 bases: TGTGCCAGCAGTGGGGAGATAGAGGAGACCCAGTACTTC. The genes are TRBV6-1 and TRBJ2-5; perhaps TRBD2 as D (5 bases). Trimming stripped 4 bases from V and 5 bases from J, with 11 bases between. Germline V CDR1 and CDR2: MNHNS, SASEGT. This CDR3 has 13 amino acids.

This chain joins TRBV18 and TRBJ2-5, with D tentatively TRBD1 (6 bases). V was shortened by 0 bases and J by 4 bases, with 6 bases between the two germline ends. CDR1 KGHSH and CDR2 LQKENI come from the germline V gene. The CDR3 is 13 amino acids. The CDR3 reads CASSPPDRETQYF. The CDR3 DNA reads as TGTGCCAGCTCACCACCGGACAGAGAGACCCAGTACTTC.

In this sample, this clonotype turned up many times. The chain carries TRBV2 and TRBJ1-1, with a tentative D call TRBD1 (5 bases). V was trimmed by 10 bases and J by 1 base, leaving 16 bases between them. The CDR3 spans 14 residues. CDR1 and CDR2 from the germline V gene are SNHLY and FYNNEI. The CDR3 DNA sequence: TGTGCCATCCGCAGGGATTTTGGGAACACTGAAGCTTTCTTT. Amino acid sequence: CAIRRDFGNTEAFF.

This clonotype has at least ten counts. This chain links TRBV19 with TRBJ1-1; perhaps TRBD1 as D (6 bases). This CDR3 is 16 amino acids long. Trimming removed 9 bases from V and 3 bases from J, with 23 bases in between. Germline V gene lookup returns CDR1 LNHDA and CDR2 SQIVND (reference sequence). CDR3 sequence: CASPCHSTGRDTEAFF. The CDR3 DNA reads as TGTGCCAGCCCGTGCCACTCTACAGGGAGGGACACTGAAGCTTTCTTT.

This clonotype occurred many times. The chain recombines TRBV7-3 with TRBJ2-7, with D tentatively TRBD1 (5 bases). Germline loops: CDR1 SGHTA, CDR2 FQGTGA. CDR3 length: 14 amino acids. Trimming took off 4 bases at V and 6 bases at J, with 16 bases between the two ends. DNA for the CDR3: TGTGCCAGCAGCTCCATGGGGCCCGTCGGCGAGCAGTACTTC. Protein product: CASSSMGPVGEQYF.

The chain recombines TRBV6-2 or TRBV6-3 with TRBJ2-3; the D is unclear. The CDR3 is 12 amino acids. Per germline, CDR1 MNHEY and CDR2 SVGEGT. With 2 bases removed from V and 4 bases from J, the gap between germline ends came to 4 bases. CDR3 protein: CASSYIPDTQYF. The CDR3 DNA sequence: TGTGCCAGCAGTTACATACCAGATACGCAGTATTTT.

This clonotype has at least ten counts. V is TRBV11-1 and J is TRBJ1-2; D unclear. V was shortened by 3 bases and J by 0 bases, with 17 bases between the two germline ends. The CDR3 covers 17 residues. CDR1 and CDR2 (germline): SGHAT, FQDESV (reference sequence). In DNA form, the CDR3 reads TGTGCCAGCAGCTTGACGCCACAGCTGTACACTAACTATGGCTACACCTTC. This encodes CASSLTPQLYTNYGYTF.

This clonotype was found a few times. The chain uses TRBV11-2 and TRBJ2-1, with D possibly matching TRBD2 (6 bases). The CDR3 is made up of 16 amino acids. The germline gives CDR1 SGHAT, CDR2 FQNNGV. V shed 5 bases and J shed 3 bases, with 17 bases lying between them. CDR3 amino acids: CASSPGSSSVYNEQFF. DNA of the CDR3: TGTGCCAGCAGCCCCGGGTCGTCTAGCGTCTACAATGAGCAGTTCTTC. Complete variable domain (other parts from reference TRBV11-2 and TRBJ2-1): EAGVAQSPRYKIIEKRQSVAFWCNPISGHATLYWYQQILGQGPKLLIQFQNNGVVDDSQLPKDRFSAERLKGVDSTLKIQPAKLEDSAVYLCASSPGSSSVYNEQFFGPGTRLTVL.

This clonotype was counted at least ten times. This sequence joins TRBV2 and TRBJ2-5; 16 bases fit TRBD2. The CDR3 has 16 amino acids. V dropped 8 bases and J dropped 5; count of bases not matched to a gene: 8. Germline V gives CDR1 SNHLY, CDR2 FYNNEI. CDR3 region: CASGTSGGAGQETQYF. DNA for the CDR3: TGTGCCAGCGGGACTAGCGGGGGGGCTGGCCAGGAGACCCAGTACTTC.

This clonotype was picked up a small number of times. This CDR3 is CASSTGTSGGSIQYF. CDR3 in DNA: TGTGCCAGTAGTACCGGGACTAGCGGGGGATCGATTCAGTACTTC. This chain links TRBV19 with TRBJ2-4; 14 bases are shared with TRBD2. The CDR3 contains 15 residues. Trimming cost V 4 bases and J 10 bases; bases outside gene matches: 6. Germline V gives CDR1 LNHDA, CDR2 SQIVND (reference sequence).